This T cell receptor beta chain was found in a study of technical replicates of blood from several donors. Germline loops: CDR1 SGHVS, CDR2 FQNEAQ. Trimming removed 1 base from V and 0 bases from J, with 20 bases in between. CDR3 length: 19 residues. Only in-frame clones appear in the TCRdb table, and some are missing; sequencing was by immunoSEQ multiplex PCR. The sample records about 69,000 clones, about 87% being singletons. This TCR was sampled from a human donor in good health. Some clones in this sample may be carry-over from other donors' samples. The source material was PBMCs. The chain carries TRBV7-8 and TRBJ2-3, with D perhaps TRBD2 (5 bases). CDR3: CASSLVASRNPISTDTQYF. The CDR3 DNA reads as TGTGCCAGCAGCTTAGTAGCTAGCAGGAACCCCATTAGCACAGATACGCAGTATTTT.